This is a list of T cell receptor beta chains from one sample in a study of T cells in Graves' hyperthyroidism and ophthalmopathy. One entry per CDR3 protein, called by TCRdb with MiXCR from the multiplex PCR reads. This table has about 98,000 distinct CDR3 sequences, 40% appearing once. Material: peripheral blood or thyroid tissue (not recorded which). These receptors were obtained from a woman aged 25 to 45 with Graves' hyperthyroidism. Both conserved end residues are part of each CDR3. Each record gives: V gene, D gene, J gene, clone size, CDR3 DNA, CDR3 protein. D genes are given only for firm matches. Clone sizes are given selectively: once, few, many, or a class where the clone is expanded.

TRBV6-5	NA	TRBJ2-7	many	TGTGCCAGCAGTTACTCGAGAGGGGCGTGGGAGCAGTACTTC	CASSYSRGAWEQYF
TRBV3-1	NA	TRBJ2-2	many	TGTGCCAGCAGCCAAGGGTGGTCGAACACCGGGGAGCTGTTTTTT	CASSQGWSNTGELFF
TRBV28	NA	TRBJ2-7	NA	TGTGCCAGCAGCTTGAGGTGGGGTACCTACGAGCAGTACTTC	CASSLRWGTYEQYF
TRBV5-6	TRBD1	TRBJ2-2	NA	TGTGCCAGCAGCTTGGTGGGACAGACGAACACCGGGGAGCTGTTTTTT	CASSLVGQTNTGELFF
TRBV30	NA	TRBJ2-5	few	TGTGCCTGGAACTACAAGGACAGAGAACCCCAAGAGACCCAGTACTTC	CAWNYKDREPQETQYF
TRBV24-1	TRBD2	TRBJ2-3	many	TGTGCCACCAGTCACGGGAGGGGCCGGGATACGCAGTATTTT	CATSHGRGRDTQYF
TRBV20-1	NA	TRBJ1-2	many	TGCAGTGTTACCTCTTATGGTGGCTACACCTTC	CSVTSYGGYTF
TRBV6-6	TRBD1	TRBJ1-1	many	TGTGCCAGCAGTTACTCGAGACAGGGGGGCACTGAAGCTTTCTTT	CASSYSRQGGTEAFF
TRBV11-2	TRBD1	TRBJ2-2	many	TGTGCCAGCAGTTCCAGGTGGAGGACAGGGACCGGGGAGCTGTTTTTT	CASSSRWRTGTGELFF
TRBV14	NA	TRBJ1-1	many	TGTGCCAGCAGCCAAGAAAGCCAGGGTCGAAAGCACACTGAAGCTTTCTTT	CASSQESQGRKHTEAFF
TRBV10-3	NA	TRBJ2-7	many	TGTGCCATCAGTGCCTTTGAGGCACTCGGGTCCTACGAGCAGTACTTC	CAISAFEALGSYEQYF
TRBV12-3/TRBV12-4	TRBD2	TRBJ2-5	NA	TGTGCCAGCAGTTTCCGCTTAGCGGGCCCAAAAACACAAGAGACCCAGTACTTC	CASSFRLAGPKTQETQYF
TRBV28	TRBD1	TRBJ1-2	NA	TGTGCCAGCAGCCCTCCTGGACAGGGGGGAAGTAAGGGCTACACCTTC	CASSPPGQGGSKGYTF
TRBV11-2	NA	TRBJ1-4	many	TGTGCCAGCAGCCCCGGGACAACTAATGAAAAACTGTTTTTT	CASSPGTTNEKLFF
TRBV12-3/TRBV12-4	NA	TRBJ2-1	NA	TGTGCCAGCAGTTTAGCGAACAATGAGCAGTTCTTC	CASSLANNEQFF
TRBV2	TRBD1	TRBJ1-1	NA	TGTGCCAGCAGTGAAGCGCTTGAGACAGGGGGCGCTGAAGCTCTCTTT	CASSEALETGGAEALF
TRBV4-1	NA	TRBJ1-5	many	TGCGCCAGCAGCCAAGGTAGGGGGTTGGGGAGCAATCAGCCCCAGCATTTT	CASSQGRGLGSNQPQHF
TRBV7-9	TRBD1	TRBJ1-4	many	TGTGCCAGCAGCTCCCTCACAGGGGGCTTGTATGAAAAACTGTTTTTT	CASSSLTGGLYEKLFF
TRBV7-2	TRBD1	TRBJ2-5	NA	TGTGCCACAACACAGGGGCCTACAGAGACCCAGTACTTC	CATTQGPTETQYF
TRBV20-1	TRBD1	TRBJ1-6	NA	TGCAGTGCTAGTCTCTGGGGACAGGGCAATTCACCCCTCCACTTT	CSASLWGQGNSPLHF
TRBV11-2	NA	TRBJ1-1	many	TGTGCCAGCAGCTTAACCGAGGGGTACACTGAAGCTTTCTTT	CASSLTEGYTEAFF
TRBV7-9	NA	TRBJ1-2	NA	TGTGCCGGGAGCCTGGAGAGGCATGGCTACACCTTC	CAGSLERHGYTF
TRBV11-2	NA	TRBJ2-7	many	TGTGCCAGCAGCCTCGGACCGAATTCTTACGAGCAGTACTTC	CASSLGPNSYEQYF
TRBV10-2	NA	TRBJ1-1	once	NA	CASRMGGQGLTPYFGPGSTKGAFF
TRBV12-3/TRBV12-4	NA	TRBJ2-7	many	TGTGCCAGCAGTTTTCCAGGGGTCCCCTACGAGCAGTACTTC	CASSFPGVPYEQYF
TRBV3-1	NA	TRBJ1-4	many	TGTGCCAGCAGCCCCCTCGGAGAACAGTATAATGAAAAACTGTTTTTT	CASSPLGEQYNEKLFF
TRBV25-1	NA	TRBJ2-7	NA	TGTGCCAGCAGTGAAGGGGCCGCGGGATTCCCGAACTACGAGCAGTACTTC	CASSEGAAGFPNYEQYF
TRBV4-1	NA	TRBJ1-4	many	TGCGCCAGCAGTCTCGGAGGACCGGGGGAAAAACTGTTTTTT	CASSLGGPGEKLFF
TRBV20-1	NA	TRBJ2-3	many	TGCAGTGCCCGGACAGGAGGGAGCACAGATACGCAGTATTTT	CSARTGGSTDTQYF